A selection of T cell receptor beta chains follows, all from one sample in a study of blood T cells in healthy people across ages. TCRdb itself ran the 5' RACE reads through MiXCR, one entry per CDR3 protein. Seen here are around 280,000 distinct CDR3 sequences, 25% to 30% observed once, and the top ten hold over 25%. Material for sequencing was blood. These receptors were obtained from a woman in her 70s in good health. Each CDR3 is given with its conserved first and last residue. A D gene is named only where the DNA matches it firmly.

cdr3_aa j_call d_call v_call
CASSLRNGLNIQYF TRBJ2-4 - TRBV5-1
CASSHQQLTAQETQYF TRBJ2-5 - TRBV4-1
CASSPGSFETQYF TRBJ2-5 - TRBV2
CASRLGGPSEQYF TRBJ2-7 - TRBV7-2
CASSQGTSGVAKNIQYF TRBJ2-4 TRBD2 TRBV4-2
CASSPLSGLAGDEQYF TRBJ2-7 TRBD2 TRBV18
CASSKSDEQYF TRBJ2-7 - TRBV12-3/TRBV12-4
CASSELGTANEKLFF TRBJ1-4 TRBD1 TRBV25-1
CASSLGSPTDTQYF TRBJ2-3 - TRBV11-3
CASSDWTSGNNEQFF TRBJ2-1 TRBD2 TRBV25-1
CASSPPWTAGSYNEQFF - - TRBV18
CASSMGYPQETQYF TRBJ2-5 - TRBV5-1
CSVFTGEFANYGYTF TRBJ1-2 - TRBV29-1
CSASIAGRQETQYF TRBJ2-5 TRBD2 TRBV20-1
CASGQLGTQATQYF - - TRBV2
CASAGDRFNEQFF - TRBD1 TRBV12-5
CASSLGWTGIYEQYF TRBJ2-7 TRBD1 TRBV5-6
CSAPGESAKNIQYF TRBJ2-4 - TRBV20-1
CATSDNTGVGYQETQYF TRBJ2-5 TRBD1 TRBV24-1
CASSYGDGWVGAFF TRBJ1-1 - TRBV6-5
CSARDEAEYTDTQYF TRBJ2-3 - TRBV20-1
CASSPPTRNEQFF TRBJ2-1 - TRBV18
CASSSPRGGHVNEQFF - - TRBV9